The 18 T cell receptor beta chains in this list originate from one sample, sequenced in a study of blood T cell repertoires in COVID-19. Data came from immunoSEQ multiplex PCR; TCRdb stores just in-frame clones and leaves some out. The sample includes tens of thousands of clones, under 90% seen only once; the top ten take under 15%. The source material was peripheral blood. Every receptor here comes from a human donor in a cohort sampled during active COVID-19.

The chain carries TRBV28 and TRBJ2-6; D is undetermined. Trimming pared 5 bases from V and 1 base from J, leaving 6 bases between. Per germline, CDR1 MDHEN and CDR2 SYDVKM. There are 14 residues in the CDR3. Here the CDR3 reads CASSPLSGANVLTF. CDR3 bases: TGTGCCAGCAGTCCTTTATCTGGGGCCAACGTCCTGACTTTC.

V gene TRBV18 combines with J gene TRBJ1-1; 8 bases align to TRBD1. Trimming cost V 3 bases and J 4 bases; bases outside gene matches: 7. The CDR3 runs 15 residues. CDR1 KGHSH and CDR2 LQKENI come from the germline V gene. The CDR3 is CASSPPDRGGTEAFF. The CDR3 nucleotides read TGTGCCAGCTCACCCCCTGACAGGGGAGGCACTGAAGCTTTCTTT.

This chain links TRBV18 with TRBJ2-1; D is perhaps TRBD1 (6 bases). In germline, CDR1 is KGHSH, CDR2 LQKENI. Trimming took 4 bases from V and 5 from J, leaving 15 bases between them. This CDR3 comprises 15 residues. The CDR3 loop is CASSLTDRFDNEQFF. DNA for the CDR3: TGTGCCAGCTCACTAACTGACAGGTTCGACAATGAGCAGTTCTTC.

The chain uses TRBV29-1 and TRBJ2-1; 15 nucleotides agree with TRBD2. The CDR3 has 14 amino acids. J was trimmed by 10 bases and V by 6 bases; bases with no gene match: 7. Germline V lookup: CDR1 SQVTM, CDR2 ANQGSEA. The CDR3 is CSVTEGLAGGEQFF. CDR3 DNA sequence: TGCAGCGTCACGGAGGGACTAGCGGGGGGAGAGCAGTTCTTC.

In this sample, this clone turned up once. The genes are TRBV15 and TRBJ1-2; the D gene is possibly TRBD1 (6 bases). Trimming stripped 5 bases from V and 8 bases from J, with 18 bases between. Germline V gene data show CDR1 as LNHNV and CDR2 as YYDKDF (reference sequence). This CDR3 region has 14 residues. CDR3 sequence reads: CATSPIRQALGYTF. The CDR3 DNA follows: TGTGCCACCAGCCCTATAAGACAGGCGCTAGGCTACACCTTC. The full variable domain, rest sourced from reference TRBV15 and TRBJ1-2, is DAMVIQNPRYQVTQFGKPVTLSCSQTLNHNVMYWYQQKSSQAPKLLFHYYDKDFNNEADTPDNFQSRRPNTSFCFLDIRSPGLGDTAMYLCATSPIRQALGYTFGSGTRLTVV.

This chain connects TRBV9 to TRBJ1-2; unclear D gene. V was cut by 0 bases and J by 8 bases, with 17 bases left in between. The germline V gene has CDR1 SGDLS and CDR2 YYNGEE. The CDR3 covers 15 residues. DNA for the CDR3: TGTGCCAGCAGCGTAGCCCCCACGGGTTCCGGCGGCTACACCTTC. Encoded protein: CASSVAPTGSGGYTF.

The CDR3 loop reads CASSPHGTGASEAFF. As DNA, the CDR3 is TGTGCCAGCAGCCCTCATGGGACAGGGGCATCTGAAGCTTTCTTT. The chain employs TRBV14 and TRBJ1-1; TRBD1 matches at 10 bases. Trimming at V came to 4 bases and at J to 6 bases, leaving 8 bases not matched to a gene. Germline V gives CDR1 SGHDN, CDR2 FVKESK. The CDR3 totals 15 residues.

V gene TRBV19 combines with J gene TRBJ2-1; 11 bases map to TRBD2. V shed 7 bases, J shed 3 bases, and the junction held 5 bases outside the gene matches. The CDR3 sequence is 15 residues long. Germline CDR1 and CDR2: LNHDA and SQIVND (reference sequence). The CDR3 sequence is CASIPSGGIYNEQFF. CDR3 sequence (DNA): TGTGCCAGTATCCCTAGCGGGGGGATCTACAATGAGCAGTTCTTC.

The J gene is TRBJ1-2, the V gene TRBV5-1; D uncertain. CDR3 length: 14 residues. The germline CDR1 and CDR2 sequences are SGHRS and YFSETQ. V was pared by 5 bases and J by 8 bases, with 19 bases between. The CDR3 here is CASSPGGSPRGYTF. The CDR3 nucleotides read TGCGCCAGCAGTCCGGGCGGGTCGCCCAGGGGCTACACCTTC.

For the CDR3, the DNA is TGTGCCAGCAGTGTAGACGGGACAGAGTACAATGAGCAGTTCTTC. Its translation is CASSVDGTEYNEQFF. This chain uses TRBV6-4 with TRBJ2-1, with 7 bases fitting TRBD1. The CDR3 extends over 15 amino acids. V dropped 4 bases and J dropped 4; count of bases not matched to a gene: 7. Germline V CDR1 and CDR2: MRHNA, SNTAGT.

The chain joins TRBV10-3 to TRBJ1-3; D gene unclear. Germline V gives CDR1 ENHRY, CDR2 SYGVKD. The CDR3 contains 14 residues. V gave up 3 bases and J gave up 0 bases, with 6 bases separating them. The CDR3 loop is CAISDRGSGNTIYF. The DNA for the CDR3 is TGTGCCATCAGTGATAGAGGCTCTGGAAACACCATATATTTT.

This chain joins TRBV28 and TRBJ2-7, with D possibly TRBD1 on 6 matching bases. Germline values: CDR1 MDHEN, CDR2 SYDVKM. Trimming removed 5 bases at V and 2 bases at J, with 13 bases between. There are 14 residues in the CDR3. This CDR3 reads CASSRTATTYEQYF. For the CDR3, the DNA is TGTGCCAGCAGTCGGACAGCGACTACCTACGAGCAGTACTTC.

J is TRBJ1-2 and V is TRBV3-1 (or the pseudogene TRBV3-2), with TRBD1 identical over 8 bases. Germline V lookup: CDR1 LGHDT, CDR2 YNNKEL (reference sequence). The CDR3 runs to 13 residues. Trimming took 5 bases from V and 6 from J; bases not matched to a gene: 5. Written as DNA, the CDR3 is TGTGCCAGCAGCGGTGGCAGGGGGCATGGCTACACCTTC. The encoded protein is CASSGGRGHGYTF.

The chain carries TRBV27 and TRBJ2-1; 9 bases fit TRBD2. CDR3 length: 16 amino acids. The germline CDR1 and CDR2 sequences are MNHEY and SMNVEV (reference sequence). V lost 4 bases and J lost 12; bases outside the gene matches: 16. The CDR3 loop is CASSSPAASGVGWQFF. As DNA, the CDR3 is TGTGCCAGCAGTTCCCCGGCGGCTAGCGGGGTCGGGTGGCAGTTCTTC.

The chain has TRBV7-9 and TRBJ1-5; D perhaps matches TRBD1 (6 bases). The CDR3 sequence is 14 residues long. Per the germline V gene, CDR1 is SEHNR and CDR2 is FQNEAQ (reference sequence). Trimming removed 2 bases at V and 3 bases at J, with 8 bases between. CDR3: CASSLSGDNQPQHF. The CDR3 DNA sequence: TGTGCCAGCAGCTTATCAGGGGACAATCAGCCCCAGCATTTT.

CDR3 sequence reads: CASSERRLINQPQHF. CDR3 coding DNA: TGTGCCAGCAGTGAACGCAGGTTGATTAATCAGCCCCAGCATTTT. The rearrangement uses TRBV6-1 and TRBJ1-5; D gene ambiguous. The CDR3 runs 15 residues. Deletions cut 2 bases from V and 4 bases from J, with 12 bases between. The germline CDR1 and CDR2 sequences are MNHNS and SASEGT.

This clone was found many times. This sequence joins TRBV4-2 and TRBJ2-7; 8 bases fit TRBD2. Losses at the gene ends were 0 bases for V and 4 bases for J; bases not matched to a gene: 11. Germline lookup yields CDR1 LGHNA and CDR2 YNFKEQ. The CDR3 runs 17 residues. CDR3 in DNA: TGTGCCAGCAGCCAAGAAGGGACTGCGGGGGGAAGATACGAGCAGTACTTC. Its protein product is CASSQEGTAGGRYEQYF.

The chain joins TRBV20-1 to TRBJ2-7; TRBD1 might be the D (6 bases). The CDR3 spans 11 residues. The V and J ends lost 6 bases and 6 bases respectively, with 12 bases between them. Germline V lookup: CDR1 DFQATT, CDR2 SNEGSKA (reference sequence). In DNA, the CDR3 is TGCAGTGCCCCCCTGGGGGCCGAGCAGTACTTC. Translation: CSAPLGAEQYF.